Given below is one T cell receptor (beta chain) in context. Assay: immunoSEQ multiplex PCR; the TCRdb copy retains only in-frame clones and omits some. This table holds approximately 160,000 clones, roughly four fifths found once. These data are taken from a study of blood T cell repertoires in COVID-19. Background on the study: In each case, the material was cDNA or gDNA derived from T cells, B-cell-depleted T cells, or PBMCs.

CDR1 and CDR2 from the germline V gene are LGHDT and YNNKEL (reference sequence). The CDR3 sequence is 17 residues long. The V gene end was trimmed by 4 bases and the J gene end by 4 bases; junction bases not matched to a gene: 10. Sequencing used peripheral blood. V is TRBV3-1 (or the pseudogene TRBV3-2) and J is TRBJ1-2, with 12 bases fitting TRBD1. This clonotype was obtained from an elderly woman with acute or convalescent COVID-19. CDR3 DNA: TGTGCCAGCAGCCGCCAAGGGACAGGGGGCTTCGGCTATGGCTACACCTTC. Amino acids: CASSRQGTGGFGYGYTF.